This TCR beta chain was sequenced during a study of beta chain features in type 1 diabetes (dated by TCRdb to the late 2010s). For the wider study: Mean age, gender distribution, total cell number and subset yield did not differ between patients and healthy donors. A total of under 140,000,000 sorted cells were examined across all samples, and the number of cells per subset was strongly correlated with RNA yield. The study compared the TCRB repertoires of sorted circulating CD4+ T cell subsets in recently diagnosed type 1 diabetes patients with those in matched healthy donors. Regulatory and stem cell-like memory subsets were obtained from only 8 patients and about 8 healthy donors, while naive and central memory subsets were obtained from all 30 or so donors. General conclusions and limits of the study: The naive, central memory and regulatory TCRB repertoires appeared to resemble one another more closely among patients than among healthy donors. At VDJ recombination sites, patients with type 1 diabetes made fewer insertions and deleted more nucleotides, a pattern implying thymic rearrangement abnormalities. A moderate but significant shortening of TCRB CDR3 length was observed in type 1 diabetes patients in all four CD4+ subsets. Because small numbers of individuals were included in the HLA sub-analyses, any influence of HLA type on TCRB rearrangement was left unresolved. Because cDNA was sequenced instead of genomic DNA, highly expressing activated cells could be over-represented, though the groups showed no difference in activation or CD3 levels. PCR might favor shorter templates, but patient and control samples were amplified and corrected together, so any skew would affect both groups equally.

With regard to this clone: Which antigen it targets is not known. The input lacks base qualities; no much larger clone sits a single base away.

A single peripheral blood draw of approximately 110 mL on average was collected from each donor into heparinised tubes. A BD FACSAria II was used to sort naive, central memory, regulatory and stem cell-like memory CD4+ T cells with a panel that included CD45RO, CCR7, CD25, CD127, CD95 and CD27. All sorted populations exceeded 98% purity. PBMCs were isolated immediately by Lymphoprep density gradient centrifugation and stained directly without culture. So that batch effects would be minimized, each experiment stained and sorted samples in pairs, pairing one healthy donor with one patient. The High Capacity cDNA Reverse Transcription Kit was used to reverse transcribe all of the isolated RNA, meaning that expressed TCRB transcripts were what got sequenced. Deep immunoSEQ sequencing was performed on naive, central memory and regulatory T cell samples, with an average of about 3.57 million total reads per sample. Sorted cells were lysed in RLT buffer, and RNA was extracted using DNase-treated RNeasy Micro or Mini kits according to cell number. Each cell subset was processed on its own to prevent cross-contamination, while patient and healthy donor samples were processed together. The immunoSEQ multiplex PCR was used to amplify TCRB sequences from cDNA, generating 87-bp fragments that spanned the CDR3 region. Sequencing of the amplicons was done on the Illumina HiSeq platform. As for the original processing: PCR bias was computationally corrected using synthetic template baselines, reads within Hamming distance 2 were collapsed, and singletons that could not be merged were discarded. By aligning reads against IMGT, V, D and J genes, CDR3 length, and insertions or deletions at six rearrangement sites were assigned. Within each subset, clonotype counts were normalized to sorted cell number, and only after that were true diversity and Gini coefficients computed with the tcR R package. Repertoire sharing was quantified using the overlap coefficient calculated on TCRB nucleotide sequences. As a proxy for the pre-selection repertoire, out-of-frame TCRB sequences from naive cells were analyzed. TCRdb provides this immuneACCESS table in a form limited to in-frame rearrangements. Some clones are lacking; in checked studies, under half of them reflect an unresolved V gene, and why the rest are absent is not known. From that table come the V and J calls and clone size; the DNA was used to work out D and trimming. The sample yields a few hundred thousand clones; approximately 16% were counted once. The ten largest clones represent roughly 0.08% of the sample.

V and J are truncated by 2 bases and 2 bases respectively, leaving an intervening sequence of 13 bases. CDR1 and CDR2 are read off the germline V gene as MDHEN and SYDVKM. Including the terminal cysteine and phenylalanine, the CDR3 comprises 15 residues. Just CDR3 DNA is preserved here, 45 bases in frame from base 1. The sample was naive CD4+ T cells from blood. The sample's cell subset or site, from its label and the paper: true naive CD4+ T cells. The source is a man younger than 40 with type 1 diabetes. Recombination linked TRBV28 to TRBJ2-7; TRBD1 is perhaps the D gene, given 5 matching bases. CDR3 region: CASSLLGHGPYEQYF. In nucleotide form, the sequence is TGTGCCAGCAGTTTACTCGGACACGGGCCCTACGAGCAGTACTTC.